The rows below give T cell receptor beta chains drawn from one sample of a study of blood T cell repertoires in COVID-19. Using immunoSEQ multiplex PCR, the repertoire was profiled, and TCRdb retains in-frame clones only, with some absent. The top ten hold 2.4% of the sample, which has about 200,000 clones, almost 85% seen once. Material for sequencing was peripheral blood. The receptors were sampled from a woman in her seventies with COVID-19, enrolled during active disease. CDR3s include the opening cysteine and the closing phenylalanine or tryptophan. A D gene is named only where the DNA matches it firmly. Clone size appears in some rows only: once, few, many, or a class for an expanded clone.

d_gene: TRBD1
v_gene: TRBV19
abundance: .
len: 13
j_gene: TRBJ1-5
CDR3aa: CASSQDRNQPQHF
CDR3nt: TGTGCCAGTAGCCAGGACAGGAATCAGCCCCAGCATTTT

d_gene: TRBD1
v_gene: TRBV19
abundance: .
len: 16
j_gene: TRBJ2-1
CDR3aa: CASSRGGTGGLNEQFF
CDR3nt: TGTGCCAGTAGTAGGGGTGGGACAGGGGGTCTCAATGAGCAGTTCTTC

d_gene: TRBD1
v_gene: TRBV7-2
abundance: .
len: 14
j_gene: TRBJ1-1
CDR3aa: CASSSGQGNKEAFF
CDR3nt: TGTGCCAGCAGCTCGGGACAGGGGAATAAGGAAGCTTTCTTT

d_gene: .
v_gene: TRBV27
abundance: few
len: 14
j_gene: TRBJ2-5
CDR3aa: CASSRTALQETQYF
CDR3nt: TGTGCCAGCAGTCGGACAGCCCTCCAAGAGACCCAGTACTTC

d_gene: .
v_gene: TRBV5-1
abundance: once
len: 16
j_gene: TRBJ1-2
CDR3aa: CASSLEAEGGRYGYTF
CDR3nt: TGCGCCAGCAGCTTGGAGGCGGAGGGCGGAAGATATGGCTACACCTTC

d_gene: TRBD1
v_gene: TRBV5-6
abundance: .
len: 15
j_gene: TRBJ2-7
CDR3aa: CASSLEQGILGEQYF
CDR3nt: TGTGCCAGCAGCTTGGAACAGGGGATTCTCGGAGAGCAGTACTTC

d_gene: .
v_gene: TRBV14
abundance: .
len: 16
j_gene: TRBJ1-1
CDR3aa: CASRKLAGGKFAEAFF
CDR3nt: TGTGCCAGCAGGAAACTGGCGGGAGGCAAATTTGCTGAAGCTTTCTTT

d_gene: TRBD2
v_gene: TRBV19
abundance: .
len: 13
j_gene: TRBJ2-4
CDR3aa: CASRREGRDIQYF
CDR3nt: TGTGCCTCCCGGAGGGAGGGTAGGGACATTCAGTACTTC

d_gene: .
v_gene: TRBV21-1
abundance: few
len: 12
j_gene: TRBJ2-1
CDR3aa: CASSPRVNEQFF
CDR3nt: TGTGCCAGCAGCCCGAGAGTTAATGAGCAGTTCTTC

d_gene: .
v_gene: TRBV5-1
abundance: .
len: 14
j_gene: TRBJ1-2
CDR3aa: CASSLVSGGNGYTF
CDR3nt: TGCGCCAGCAGCTTGGTCTCCGGGGGAAACGGCTACACCTTC

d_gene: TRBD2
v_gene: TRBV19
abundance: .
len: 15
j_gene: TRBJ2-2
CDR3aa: CASRTGTRNTGELFF
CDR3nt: TGTGCCAGTAGAACCGGGACTAGAAACACCGGGGAGCTGTTTTTT

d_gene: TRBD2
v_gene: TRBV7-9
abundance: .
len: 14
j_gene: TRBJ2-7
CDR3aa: CASSTSGSPYEQYF
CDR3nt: TGTGCCAGCAGCACTAGCGGGAGTCCCTACGAGCAGTACTTC

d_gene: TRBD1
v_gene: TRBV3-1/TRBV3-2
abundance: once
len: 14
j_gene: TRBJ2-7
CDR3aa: CASSLQDRGGEQYF
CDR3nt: TGTGCCAGCAGCCTCCAGGACAGGGGGGGTGAGCAGTACTTC

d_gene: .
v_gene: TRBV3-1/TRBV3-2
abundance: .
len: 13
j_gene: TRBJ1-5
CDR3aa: CASSQDSNQPQHF
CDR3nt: TGTGCCAGCAGCCAAGACAGTAATCAGCCCCAGCATTTT

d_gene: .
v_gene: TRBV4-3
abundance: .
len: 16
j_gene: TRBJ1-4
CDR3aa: CASSPPAGASNEKLFF
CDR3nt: TGCGCCAGCAGCCCACCTGCGGGGGCGTCTAATGAAAAACTGTTTTTT

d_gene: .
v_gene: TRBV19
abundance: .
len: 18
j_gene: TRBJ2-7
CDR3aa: CASSPRRGGGASVYEQYF
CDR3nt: TGTGCCAGTAGCCCTCGGCGGGGAGGGGGGGCAAGTGTTTACGAGCAGTACTTC

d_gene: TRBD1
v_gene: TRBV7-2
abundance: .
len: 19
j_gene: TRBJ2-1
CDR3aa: CASSSYVPGQGRKHNEQFF
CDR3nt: TGTGCCAGCAGCTCCTACGTCCCGGGACAGGGAAGGAAGCACAATGAGCAGTTCTTC

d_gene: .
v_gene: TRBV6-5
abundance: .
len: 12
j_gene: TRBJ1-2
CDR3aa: CASSPLPYGYTF
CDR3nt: TGTGCCAGCAGTCCCCTTCCTTATGGCTACACCTTC

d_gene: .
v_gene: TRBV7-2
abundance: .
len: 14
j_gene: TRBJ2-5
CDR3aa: CASSLGGPGETQYF
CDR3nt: TGTGCCAGCAGCTTAGGGGGGCCGGGGGAGACCCAGTACTTC

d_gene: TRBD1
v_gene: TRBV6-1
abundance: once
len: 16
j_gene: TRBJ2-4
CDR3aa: CASSVSIRGPGDIQYF
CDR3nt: TGTGCCAGCAGTGTCTCGATTAGGGGGCCAGGAGACATTCAGTACTTC

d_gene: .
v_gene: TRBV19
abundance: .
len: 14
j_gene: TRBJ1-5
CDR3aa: CASSPSGGHQPQHF
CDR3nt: TGTGCCAGTAGCCCCTCCGGAGGGCATCAGCCCCAGCATTTT

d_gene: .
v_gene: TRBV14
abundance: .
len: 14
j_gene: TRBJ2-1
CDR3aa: CASSQQGGNYEQFF
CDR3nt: TGTGCCAGCAGCCAACAGGGTGGGAACTATGAGCAGTTCTTC

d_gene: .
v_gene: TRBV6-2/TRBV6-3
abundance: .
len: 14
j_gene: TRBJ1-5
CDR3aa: CASSLAGVGQPQHF
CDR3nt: TGTGCCAGCAGTTTGGCAGGGGTCGGTCAGCCCCAGCATTTT

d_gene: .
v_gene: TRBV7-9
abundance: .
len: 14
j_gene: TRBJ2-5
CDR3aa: CASSLPGEQETQYF
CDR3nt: TGTGCCAGCAGCCTCCCGGGGGAGCAAGAGACCCAGTACTTC

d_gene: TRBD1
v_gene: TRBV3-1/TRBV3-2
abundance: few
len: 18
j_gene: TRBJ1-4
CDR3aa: CASSQDRGRGGVNEKLFF
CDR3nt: TGTGCCAGCAGCCAAGACAGGGGGCGCGGAGGGGTTAATGAAAAACTGTTTTTT

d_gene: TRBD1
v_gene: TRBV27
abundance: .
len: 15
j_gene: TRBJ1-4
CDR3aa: CASSSGGQSNEKLFF
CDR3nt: TGTGCCAGCAGTTCTGGGGGACAGAGCAATGAAAAACTGTTTTTT

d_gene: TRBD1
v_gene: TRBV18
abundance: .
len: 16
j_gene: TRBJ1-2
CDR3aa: CASSPQGASVNYGYTF
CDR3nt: TGTGCCAGCTCACCACAGGGGGCGAGTGTCAACTATGGCTACACCTTC

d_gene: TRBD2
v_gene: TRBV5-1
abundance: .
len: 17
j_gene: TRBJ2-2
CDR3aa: CASSSRTSGVNTGELFF
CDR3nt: TGCGCCAGCAGCTCTCGAACTAGCGGGGTAAACACCGGGGAGCTGTTTTTT

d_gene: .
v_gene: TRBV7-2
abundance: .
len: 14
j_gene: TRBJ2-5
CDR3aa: CASSLDWGLETQYF
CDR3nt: TGTGCCAGCAGCTTAGATTGGGGCTTGGAGACCCAGTACTTC

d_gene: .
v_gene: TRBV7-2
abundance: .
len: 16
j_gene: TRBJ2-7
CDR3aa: CASSGPVETDPYEQYF
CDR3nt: TGTGCCAGCAGCGGCCCCGTGGAGACAGACCCCTACGAGCAGTACTTC

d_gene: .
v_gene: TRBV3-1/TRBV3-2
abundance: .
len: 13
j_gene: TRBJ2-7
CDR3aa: CASSQTASYEQYF
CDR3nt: TGTGCCAGCAGCCAGACAGCCTCCTACGAGCAGTACTTC

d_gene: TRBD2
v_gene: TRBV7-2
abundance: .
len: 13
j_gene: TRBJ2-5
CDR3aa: CASSTGLAGTQYF
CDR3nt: TGTGCCAGCAGCACCGGACTAGCGGGGACCCAGTACTTC

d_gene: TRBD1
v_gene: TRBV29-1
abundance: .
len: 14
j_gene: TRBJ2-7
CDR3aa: CSVGENRDSYEQYF
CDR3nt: TGCAGCGTTGGAGAAAACCGGGACAGCTACGAGCAGTACTTC

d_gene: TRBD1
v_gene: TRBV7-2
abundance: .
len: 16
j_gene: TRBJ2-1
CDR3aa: CASSLAAGGVWNEQFF
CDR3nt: TGTGCCAGCAGCTTAGCAGCAGGGGGCGTGTGGAATGAGCAGTTCTTC

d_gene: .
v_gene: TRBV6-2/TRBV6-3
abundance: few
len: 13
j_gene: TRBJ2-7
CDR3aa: CASSYSTESEQYF
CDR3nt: TGTGCCAGCAGTTACTCGACAGAATCCGAGCAGTACTTC

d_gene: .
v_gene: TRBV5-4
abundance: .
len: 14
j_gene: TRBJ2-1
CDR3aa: CASGRALSYNEQFF
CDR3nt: TGTGCCAGCGGGCGGGCGTTATCCTACAATGAGCAGTTCTTC

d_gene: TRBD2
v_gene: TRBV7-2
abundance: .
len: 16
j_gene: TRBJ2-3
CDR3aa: CASSLVGLAGTDTQYF
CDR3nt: TGTGCCAGCAGCTTAGTTGGACTAGCGGGAACAGATACGCAGTATTTT

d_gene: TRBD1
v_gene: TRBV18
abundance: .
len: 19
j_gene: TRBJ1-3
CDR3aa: CASSPPTGTGKWTGNTIYF
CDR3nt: TGTGCCAGCTCACCACCGACCGGGACAGGGAAGTGGACTGGAAACACCATATATTTT

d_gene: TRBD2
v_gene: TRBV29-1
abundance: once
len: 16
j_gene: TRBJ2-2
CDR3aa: CSASRAGGWNTGELFF
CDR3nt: TGCAGCGCCTCGCGGGCGGGGGGTTGGAACACCGGGGAGCTGTTTTTT

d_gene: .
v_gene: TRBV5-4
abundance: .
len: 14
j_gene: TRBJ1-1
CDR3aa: CASSPLDKEFEAFF
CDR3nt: TGTGCCAGCAGCCCCCTGGACAAGGAGTTTGAAGCTTTCTTT

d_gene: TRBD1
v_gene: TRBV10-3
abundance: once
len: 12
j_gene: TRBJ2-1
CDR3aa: CAISPTGDEQFF
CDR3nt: TGTGCCATCAGCCCCACAGGGGATGAGCAGTTCTTC

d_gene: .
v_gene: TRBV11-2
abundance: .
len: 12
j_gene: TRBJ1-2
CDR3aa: CASSLARDGYTF
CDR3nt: TGTGCCAGCAGCTTAGCCCGTGATGGCTACACCTTC

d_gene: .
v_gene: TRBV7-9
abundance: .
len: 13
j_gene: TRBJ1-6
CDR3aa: CASSTEGDSPLHF
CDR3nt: TGTGCCAGCAGCACCGAAGGGGATTCACCCCTCCACTTT

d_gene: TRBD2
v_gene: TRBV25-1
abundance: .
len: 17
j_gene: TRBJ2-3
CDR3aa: CASSRHGGGRALDTQYF
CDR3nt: TGTGCCAGCAGCCGACATGGCGGCGGGAGGGCCTTAGATACGCAGTATTTT

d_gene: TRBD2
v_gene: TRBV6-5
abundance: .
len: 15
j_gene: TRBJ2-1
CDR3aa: CASSYSSGRGNEQFF
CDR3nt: TGTGCCAGCAGTTACTCGAGCGGGAGAGGCAATGAGCAGTTCTTC

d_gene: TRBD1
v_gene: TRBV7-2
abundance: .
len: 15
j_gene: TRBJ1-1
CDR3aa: CASSLLTGVNTEAFF
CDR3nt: TGTGCCAGCAGCTTACTTACAGGGGTTAACACTGAAGCTTTCTTT

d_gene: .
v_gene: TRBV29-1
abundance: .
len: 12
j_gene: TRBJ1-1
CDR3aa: CSVSTGNTEAFF
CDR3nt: TGCAGCGTTTCGACAGGGAACACTGAAGCTTTCTTT

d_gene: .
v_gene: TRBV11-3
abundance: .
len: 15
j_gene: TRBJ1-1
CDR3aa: CASSLHQGLDTEAFF
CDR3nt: TGTGCCAGCAGCTTACATCAGGGGCTCGACACTGAAGCTTTCTTT

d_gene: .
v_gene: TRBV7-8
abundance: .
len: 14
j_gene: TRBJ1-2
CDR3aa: CASSLKIGNYGYTF
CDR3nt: TGTGCCAGCAGCTTAAAAATCGGGAACTATGGCTACACCTTC

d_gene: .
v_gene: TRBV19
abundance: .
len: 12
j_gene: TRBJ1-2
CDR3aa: CASAGEYYGYTF
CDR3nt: TGTGCCAGTGCAGGGGAATACTATGGCTACACCTTC

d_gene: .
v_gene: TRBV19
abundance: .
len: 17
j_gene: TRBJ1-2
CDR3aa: CASSIRGFGRANYGYTF
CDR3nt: TGTGCCAGTAGTATTAGGGGCTTCGGGAGAGCTAACTATGGCTACACCTTC

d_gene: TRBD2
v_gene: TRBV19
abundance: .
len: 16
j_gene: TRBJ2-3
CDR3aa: CASSRAAGTGTDTQYF
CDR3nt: TGTGCCAGTAGTAGGGCAGCGGGGACGGGAACAGATACGCAGTATTTT

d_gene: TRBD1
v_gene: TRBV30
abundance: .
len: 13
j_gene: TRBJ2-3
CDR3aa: CAWRDRGTDTQYF
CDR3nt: TGTGCCTGGAGGGACAGGGGAACAGATACGCAGTATTTT

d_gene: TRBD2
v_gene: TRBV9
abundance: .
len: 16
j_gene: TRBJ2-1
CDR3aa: CASSAGLAGGRDEQFF
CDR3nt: TGTGCCAGCAGCGCGGGACTAGCGGGAGGCCGGGATGAGCAGTTCTTC

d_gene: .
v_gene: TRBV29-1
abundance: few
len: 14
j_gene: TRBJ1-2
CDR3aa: CSVVAGEGSYGYTF
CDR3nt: TGCAGCGTTGTCGCAGGGGAGGGTAGCTATGGCTACACCTTC

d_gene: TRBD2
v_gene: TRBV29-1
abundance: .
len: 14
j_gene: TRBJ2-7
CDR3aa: CSVSGLAEAYEQYF
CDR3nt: TGCAGCGTTTCCGGACTAGCGGAGGCCTACGAGCAGTACTTC

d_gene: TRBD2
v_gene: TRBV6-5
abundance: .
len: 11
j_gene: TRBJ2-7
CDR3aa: CASKREYEQYF
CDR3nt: TGTGCCAGCAAGCGGGAATACGAGCAGTACTTC